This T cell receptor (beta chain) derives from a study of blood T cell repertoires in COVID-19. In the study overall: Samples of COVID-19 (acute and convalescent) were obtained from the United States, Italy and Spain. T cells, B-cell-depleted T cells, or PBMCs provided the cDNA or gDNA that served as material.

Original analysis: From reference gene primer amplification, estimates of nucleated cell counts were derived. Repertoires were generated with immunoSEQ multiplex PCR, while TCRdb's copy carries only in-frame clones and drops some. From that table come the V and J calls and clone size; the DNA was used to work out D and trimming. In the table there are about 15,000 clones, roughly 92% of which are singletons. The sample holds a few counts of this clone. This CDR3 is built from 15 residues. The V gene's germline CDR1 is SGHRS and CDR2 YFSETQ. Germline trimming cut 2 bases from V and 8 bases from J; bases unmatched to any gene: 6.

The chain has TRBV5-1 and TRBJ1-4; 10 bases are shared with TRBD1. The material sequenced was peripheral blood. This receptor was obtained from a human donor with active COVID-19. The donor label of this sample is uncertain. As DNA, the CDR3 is TGCGCCAGCAGCTTCTCCGGGACAGGGGAAGAAAAACTGTTTTTT. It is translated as CASSFSGTGEEKLFF.